This note documents a single TCR beta chain sequence. Sequencing was performed with immunoSEQ multiplex PCR; in TCRdb, only in-frame clones are kept and a portion is missing. This sample has about 82,000 clones, with 85% to 95% found just once. This entry belongs to a study of control samples from healthy donors and cancer patients. Germline loops: CDR1 SEHNR, CDR2 FQNEAQ (reference sequence). This CDR3 comprises 10 residues. V lost 7 bases and J 5 bases, leaving 5 bases between the germline ends. Sequencing was done on a sample of blood. This chain connects TRBV7-9 to TRBJ1-1; D not resolved. This clonotype was sampled from a woman aged 18-29 years in good health. The CDR3 protein is CASMGTEAFF. CDR3 DNA: TGTGCCAGCATGGGAACTGAAGCTTTCTTT.